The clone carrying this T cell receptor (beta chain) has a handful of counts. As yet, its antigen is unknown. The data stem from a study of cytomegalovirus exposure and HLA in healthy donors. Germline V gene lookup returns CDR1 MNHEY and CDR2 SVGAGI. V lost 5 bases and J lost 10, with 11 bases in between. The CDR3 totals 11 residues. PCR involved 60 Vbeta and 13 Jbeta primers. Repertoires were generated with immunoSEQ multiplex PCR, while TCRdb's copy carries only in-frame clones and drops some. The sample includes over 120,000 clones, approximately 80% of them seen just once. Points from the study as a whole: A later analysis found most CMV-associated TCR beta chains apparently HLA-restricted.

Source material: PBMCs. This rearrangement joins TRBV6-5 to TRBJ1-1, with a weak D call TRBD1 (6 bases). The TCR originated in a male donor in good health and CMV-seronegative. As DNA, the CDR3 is TGTGCCAGCAGTGAGGGGGTTACAGCTTTCTTT. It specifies CASSEGVTAFF.